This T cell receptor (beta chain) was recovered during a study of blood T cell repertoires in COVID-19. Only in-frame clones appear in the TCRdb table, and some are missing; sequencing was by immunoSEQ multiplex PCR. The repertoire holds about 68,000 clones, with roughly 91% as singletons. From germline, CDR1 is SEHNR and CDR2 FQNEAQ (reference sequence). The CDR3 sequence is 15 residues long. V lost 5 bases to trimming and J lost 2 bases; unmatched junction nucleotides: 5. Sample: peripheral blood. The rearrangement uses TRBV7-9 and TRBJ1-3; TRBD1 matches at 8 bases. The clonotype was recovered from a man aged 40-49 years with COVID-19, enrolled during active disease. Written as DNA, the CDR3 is TGTGCCAGCAGCCTAACAGGGGGAACTGGAAACACCATATATTTT. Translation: CASSLTGGTGNTIYF.